Reported below is one TCR beta chain. The antigen is not known. The data originate from a study of shared clonotypes between healthy human individuals. Study overall: CD4 naive and memory got three plates each, CD8 naive two, CD8 memory one. Study conclusions and caveats: Sharing across a few donors was seen in 4% to 5% of naive CD4 clonotypes.

This table comes from immunoSEQ multiplex PCR, and its TCRdb copy is limited to in-frame clones, with some not included. The table records over 800,000 clones, nearly 95% of them present only once. Naive CD8 populations comprised CD45RO-negative cells positively selected for CCR7, excluding terminally differentiated effector memory CD45RA+ cells. Germline-derived CDR1 and CDR2 are MDHEN and SYDVKM. V shed 7 bases, J shed 6 bases, and the junction held 9 bases outside the gene matches. This CDR3 has 14 amino acids. The sequencing sample was made of naive CD8+ T cells sorted from blood. The chain is built from TRBV28 and TRBJ2-7; the match to TRBD1 covers 10 bases. This receptor was obtained from a man in his thirties or forties in good health. DNA of the CDR3: TGTGCCAGCACTATTGCCGGGACAGGGGTCGAGCAGTACTTC. It codes for CASTIAGTGVEQYF.